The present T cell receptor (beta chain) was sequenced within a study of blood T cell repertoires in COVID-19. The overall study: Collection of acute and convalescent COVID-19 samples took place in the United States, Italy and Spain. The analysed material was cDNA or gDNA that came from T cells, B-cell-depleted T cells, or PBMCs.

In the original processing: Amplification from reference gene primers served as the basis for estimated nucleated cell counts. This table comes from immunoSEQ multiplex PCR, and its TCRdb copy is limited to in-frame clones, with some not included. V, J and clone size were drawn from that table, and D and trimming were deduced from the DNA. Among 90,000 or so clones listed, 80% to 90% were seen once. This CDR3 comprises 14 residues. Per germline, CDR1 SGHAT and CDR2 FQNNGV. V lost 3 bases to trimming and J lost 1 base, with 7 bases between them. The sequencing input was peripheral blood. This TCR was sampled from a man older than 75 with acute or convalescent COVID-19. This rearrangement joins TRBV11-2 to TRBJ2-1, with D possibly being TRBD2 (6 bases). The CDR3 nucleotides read TGTGCCAGCAGCTTCGGGGGATCCTACAATGAGCAGTTCTTC. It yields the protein CASSFGGSYNEQFF.